The clone carrying this TCR beta chain was seen many times. This entry comes from a study of T cells in Graves' hyperthyroidism and ophthalmopathy. Amplified TCR beta CDR3 regions came from RNA transcripts. With the HTBI primer set, the TCR CDR3 went through a first round of RT-PCR. TCRdb re-analysed the multiplex PCR reads in MiXCR, keeping a single row per CDR3 protein. The table records about 500,000 distinct CDR3 sequences, more than 15% of them present only once. V was trimmed by 6 bases and J by 0 bases, leaving 17 bases between them. CDR3 length: 16 residues. CDR1 and CDR2 (germline): MNHNS, SASEGT. Thyroid ultrasound, orbital computed tomography, clinical symptoms, and serum thyroxine and TRAb underpinned diagnoses.

The sample consisted of blood. This chain uses TRBV6-1 with TRBJ1-1, with D perhaps TRBD1 (6 bases). This TCR derives from a woman in her twenties or thirties with Graves' ophthalmopathy. The CDR3 spells CASSPDRTFMNTEAFF. As DNA, the CDR3 is TGTGCCAGCAGCCCCGACAGGACGTTCATGAACACTGAAGCTTTCTTT.